This passage covers 29 T cell receptor beta chains from one sample sequenced in a study of T cells in Graves' hyperthyroidism and ophthalmopathy. From RNA transcripts, TCR beta CDR3 regions were amplified. Researchers ran a first-round RT-PCR on the TCR CDR3 using the HTBI primer set. Each CDR3 protein gets one entry after TCRdb re-called the multiplex PCR reads with MiXCR. Of 490,000 or so distinct CDR3 sequences listed, 40% to 50% were seen once; the top ten hold about 45%. The material sequenced was peripheral blood or thyroid tissue (not recorded which). These receptor sequences come from an adult woman with Graves' disease, either hyperthyroidism or ophthalmopathy (not recorded which).

This clonotype was observed at least ten times. This chain uses TRBV3-1 with TRBJ1-2; weak D call: TRBD1 (6 bases). This CDR3 has 15 residues. Germline V gene lookup returns CDR1 LGHDT and CDR2 YNNKEL (reference sequence). V lost 1 base to trimming and J lost 4 bases, with 13 bases between them. CDR3 protein: CASSQGSQGTYGYTF. CDR3 sequence (DNA): TGTGCCAGCAGCCAAGGGTCCCAGGGGACCTATGGCTACACCTTC.

This clonotype was picked up a small number of times. A read error may be the cause here, since a much bigger clone is one base away. The chain employs TRBV7-9 and TRBJ1-2; 7 bases map to TRBD1. The V and J ends lost 2 bases and 1 base, in that order; junction bases with no gene match: 4. Germline V gene data show CDR1 as SEHNR and CDR2 as FQNEAQ (reference sequence). The CDR3 consists of 15 residues. CDR3 sequence (DNA): TGTGCCAGCAGCTTATCAGGGGGGGATAACTATGGCTACACCTTC. As protein: CASSLSGGDNYGYTF.

This sequence joins TRBV12-3 or TRBV12-4 and TRBJ2-7; D is unclear. This CDR3 comprises 14 residues. The V gene lost 2 bases and the J gene lost 5 bases, with 13 bases spanning the gap. CDR3 sequence (DNA): TGTGCCAGCAGTTTAAACCCGGGCATCAACGAGCAGTACTTC. This encodes CASSLNPGINEQYF.

In its sample, this clonotype was seen many times. The CDR3 sequence is CASSQVRLDSPLTQYF. CDR3 coding DNA: TGTGCCAGCAGCCAAGTAAGATTGGACTCCCCGTTGACCCAGTACTTC. The gene calls are TRBV4-2 and TRBJ2-5; tentative D call: TRBD2 (5 bases). The CDR3 is 16 residues long. Germline V gives CDR1 LGHNA, CDR2 YNFKEQ. V was trimmed by 1 base and J by 7 bases, leaving 19 bases between them.

V usage is TRBV13 and J usage is TRBJ2-2; D gene unclear. The V and J ends lost 4 bases and 1 base respectively, with 13 bases between them. CDR1 PRHDT and CDR2 FYEKMQ come from the germline V gene (reference sequence). CDR3 length equals 16 residues. DNA of the CDR3: TGTGCCAGCAGCTCCAGATCCCTAGAGAACACCGGGGAGCTGTTTTTT. Amino acids: CASSSRSLENTGELFF.

The rearrangement uses TRBV5-1 and TRBJ1-5; no clear D. The CDR3 is 15 amino acids. Deletions cut 2 bases from V and 3 bases from J, with 12 bases between. Germline V gene data show CDR1 as SGHRS and CDR2 as YFSETQ. The chain's CDR3 is CASSFLAGINQPQHF. The CDR3 DNA follows: TGCGCCAGCAGCTTTTTAGCGGGCATCAATCAGCCCCAGCATTTT.

The chain uses TRBV7-9 and TRBJ2-7; TRBD2 matches 8 bases. The V segment lost 7 bases and the J segment 0 bases; nucleotides outside the gene matches: 8. This CDR3 has 15 residues. Germline V gene lookup returns CDR1 SEHNR and CDR2 FQNEAQ (reference sequence). CDR3 in amino acids: CASMSAGVISYEQYF. CDR3 coding DNA: TGTGCCAGCATGTCAGCGGGAGTTATCTCCTACGAGCAGTACTTC.

The rearrangement joins TRBV29-1 to TRBJ1-1, with a weak D call TRBD1 (5 bases). With 6 bases removed from V and 11 bases from J, the gap between germline ends came to 19 bases. This CDR3 is built from 12 residues. Looked up from germline, CDR1 is SQVTM and CDR2 is ANQGSEA. CDR3: CSVSRVGRGAFF. The CDR3 DNA sequence: TGCAGCGTGTCAAGGGTGGGCCGGGGGGCTTTCTTT.

V is TRBV15 and J is TRBJ1-5; D may be TRBD1 (5 bases). This CDR3 is 16 amino acids long. Deletions cut 10 bases from V and 3 bases from J, with 22 bases between. The germline CDR1 and CDR2 sequences are LNHNV and YYDKDF (reference sequence). CDR3 sequence (DNA): TGTGCCAGCAGGGCGGGACGGGCTCAAAACAATCAGCCCCAGCATTTT. Amino acid sequence: CASRAGRAQNNQPQHF.

The rearrangement links TRBV20-1 to TRBJ2-5; D call uncertain. V was cut by 3 bases and J by 5 bases, with 10 bases left in between. CDR1 and CDR2 from the germline V gene are DFQATT and SNEGSKA (reference sequence). The CDR3 loop spans 12 amino acids. The DNA for the CDR3 is TGCAGTGCTAGGCCCGGCGCGGAGACCCAGTACTTC. This encodes CSARPGAETQYF.

The table lists this clonotype with many counts. The V call is TRBV6-1, the J call TRBJ1-5; D is unresolved. Germline V gene data show CDR1 as MNHNS and CDR2 as SASEGT. The germline V and J ends were trimmed by 3 bases and 3 bases, with 0 bases remaining between them. The CDR3 extends over 11 amino acids. The CDR3 loop is CASSDNQPQHF. In DNA form, the CDR3 reads TGTGCCAGCAGTGACAATCAGCCCCAGCATTTT.

Concerning this clonotype: Given a much more abundant clone one base away, this may be a read error. This chain links TRBV5-1 with TRBJ1-1, with TRBD1 matching 8 bases. This CDR3 has 18 residues. Looked up from germline, CDR1 is SGHRS and CDR2 is YFSETQ. The V segment lost 0 bases and the J segment 4 bases; nucleotides outside the gene matches: 14. For the CDR3, the DNA is TGCGCCAGCAGCTTGGAGCCGAGGGCGGGACAGGTGAGCACTGAAGCTTTCTTT. This codes for CASSLEPRAGQVSTEAFF.

The table lists this clonotype with a count of one. V usage is TRBV2 and J usage is TRBJ2-2; TRBD2 matches 10 bases. Trimming removed 3 bases from V and 5 bases from J; junction bases left unmatched: 9. The CDR3 is 17 amino acids. Germline V gives CDR1 SNHLY, CDR2 FYNNEI. DNA of the CDR3: TGTGCCAGCAGTGATGAAGCGGGAGGGCCGAGGACCGGGGAGCTGTTTTTT. Its translation: CASSDEAGGPRTGELFF.

The chain has TRBV6-2 or TRBV6-3 and TRBJ2-7, with a weak D call TRBD1 (6 bases). V was shortened by 2 bases and J by 2 bases, with 10 bases between the two germline ends. The CDR3 runs 14 residues. Germline CDR1 is MNHEY and CDR2 is SVGEGT. The CDR3 DNA sequence: TGTGCCAGCAGTTACGCAGGGGCCACCTACGAGCAGTACTTC. Protein product: CASSYAGATYEQYF.

This clonotype was recorded at least ten times. The V gene is TRBV29-1, the J gene TRBJ2-7; D gene ambiguous. Deletions cut 4 bases from V and 4 bases from J, with 11 bases between. Germline CDR1 reads SQVTM; CDR2 reads ANQGSEA. This CDR3 contains 12 residues. The DNA for the CDR3 is TGCAGCGTTGTGAAGGGCGAGTACGAGCAGTACTTC. Encoded protein: CSVVKGEYEQYF.

The chain has TRBV7-4 and TRBJ1-2, with D possibly being TRBD1 (5 bases). The length of the CDR3 is 14 residues. The V end lost 6 bases, the J end lost 5 bases, and 16 bases lay between the germline ends. Germline V gene sequence: CDR1 SGHVT, CDR2 SQSDAQ. The CDR3 loop reads CASSPRAAPYGYTF. Written as DNA, the CDR3 is TGTGCCAGCAGTCCCAGGGCAGCCCCATATGGCTACACCTTC.

There are a few counts of this clonotype. The chain carries TRBV29-1 and TRBJ1-5, with D maybe TRBD1 (6 bases). The CDR3 is made up of 13 amino acids. V was cut by 4 bases and J by 2 bases, with 9 bases left in between. Germline values: CDR1 SQVTM, CDR2 ANQGSEA. CDR3 sequence reads: CSVGGAGNQPQHF. As DNA, the CDR3 is TGCAGCGTTGGGGGGGCGGGCAATCAGCCCCAGCATTTT.

This clonotype turned up a few times. V is TRBV20-1 and J is TRBJ2-3; D possibly corresponds to TRBD1 (6 bases). The CDR3 has 14 residues. Germline V gene lookup returns CDR1 DFQATT and CDR2 SNEGSKA (reference sequence). Trimming cost V 3 bases and J 3 bases, with 13 bases left between them. CDR3 in amino acids: CSASGQGWTDTQYF. The CDR3 DNA reads TGCAGTGCTAGTGGGCAGGGGTGGACAGATACGCAGTATTTT.

This clonotype was seen a few times. J is TRBJ2-2 and V is TRBV15; D ambiguous. Trimming stripped 5 bases from V and 7 bases from J, with 17 bases between. There are 15 residues in the CDR3. The germline CDR1 and CDR2 sequences are LNHNV and YYDKDF (reference sequence). The CDR3: CATSLSQGHGGELFF. The CDR3 nucleotides are TGTGCCACCAGCCTTAGCCAAGGGCACGGCGGGGAGCTGTTTTTT.

This clonotype was counted at least ten times. This chain uses TRBV14 with TRBJ1-4; D unresolved. Trimming took 2 bases from V and 5 from J, leaving 3 bases between them. The V gene's germline CDR1 is SGHDN and CDR2 FVKESK. The CDR3 is 12 amino acids. This CDR3 is CASSQQNEKLFF. CDR3 bases: TGTGCCAGCAGCCAACAGAATGAAAAACTGTTTTTT.

The chain combines TRBV10-3 with TRBJ1-5, with D possibly TRBD1 on 5 matching bases. The V end lost 4 bases, the J end lost 2 bases, and 12 bases lay between the germline ends. The CDR3 is 15 residues long. CDR1 is ENHRY and CDR2 is SYGVKD in the germline V gene. The CDR3 loop is CAISATGGGNQPQHF. The DNA for the CDR3 is TGTGCCATCAGTGCGACCGGGGGAGGCAATCAGCCCCAGCATTTT.

This sequence joins TRBV10-3 and TRBJ2-5; 8 bases are a match to TRBD2. Germline lookup yields CDR1 ENHRY and CDR2 SYGVKD. The trim removed 2 bases at V and 5 bases at J, leaving 1 base unmatched. This CDR3 region has 13 residues. DNA for the CDR3: TGTGCCATCAGTGAGGCTAGCGGGGAGACCCAGTACTTC. The encoded protein is CAISEASGETQYF.

The chain recombines TRBV5-1 with TRBJ1-1; maybe TRBD1 (6 bases). Trimming took 3 bases from V and 4 from J, leaving 13 bases between them. The length of the CDR3 is 14 residues. Germline assignment: CDR1 SGHRS and CDR2 YFSETQ. Written as DNA, the CDR3 is TGCGCCAGCAGCTCCGCGGGGGGGGCCACTGAAGCTTTCTTT. Its translation is CASSSAGGATEAFF.

Worth noting for this clonotype: A read error may be the cause here, since a much bigger clone is one base away. The chain links TRBV12-3 or TRBV12-4 to TRBJ2-7, with D perhaps given as TRBD1 or TRBD2 (5 bases each). Trimming pared 7 bases from V and 3 bases from J, leaving 16 bases between. The CDR3 sequence is 14 residues long. CDR3 DNA sequence: TGTGCCAGCAAATGGACGGGACCAGACTACGAGCAGTACTTC. Amino acid sequence: CASKWTGPDYEQYF.

The rearrangement joins TRBV10-3 to TRBJ1-1; unclear D gene. V lost 4 bases and J 5 bases, leaving 17 bases between the germline ends. CDR1 and CDR2 (germline): ENHRY, SYGVKD. The CDR3 contains 15 residues. The CDR3 region has the DNA TGTGCCATCAGTGCTGGGCGGGGAATGGAGACTGAAGCTTTCTTT. Its translation is CAISAGRGMETEAFF.

CDR3 bases: TGTGCCAGCAGGCTCAAAAACACCATATATTTT. Protein: CASRLKNTIYF. This chain connects TRBV28 to TRBJ1-3, with unresolved D. Germline values: CDR1 MDHEN, CDR2 SYDVKM. V was shortened by 6 bases and J by 6 bases, with 6 bases between the two germline ends. CDR3 size: 11 residues.

Worth noting for this clonotype: Likely a read error: the CDR3 ends without its conserved phenylalanine or tryptophan. CDR3 coding DNA: TGTGCCAGCAGCTTGGGGGGGGATAATGAAAAACTGTTTCTT. It translates to CASSLGGDNEKLFL. The chain uses TRBV5-4 and TRBJ1-4; a possible D gene is TRBD1 (5 bases). The CDR3 consists of 14 residues. Looked up from germline, CDR1 is SGHNT and CDR2 is YYREEE (reference sequence). Trimming left V 0 bases short and J 4 bases short, with 7 bases between.

V is TRBV7-2 and J is TRBJ1-2; 9 bases are shared with TRBD1. The CDR3 loop spans 16 amino acids. V shed 5 bases and J 8 bases; nucleotides not matched to a gene: 15. Per the germline V gene, CDR1 is SGHTA and CDR2 is FQGNSA. Here the CDR3 DNA reads TGTGCCAGCAGCCCCGGAACCTCGAGGACAGGGGAAGGCTACACCTTC. This translates into CASSPGTSRTGEGYTF.

This clonotype has ten or more counts. The rearrangement uses TRBV6-5 and TRBJ1-1; D uncertain. V gave up 6 bases and J gave up 5 bases, with 13 bases separating them. The CDR3 spans 13 residues. CDR1 is MNHEY and CDR2 is SVGAGI in the germline V gene. Here the CDR3 reads CASSGPRGTEAFF. In DNA form, the CDR3 reads TGTGCCAGCAGCGGGCCTCGGGGTACTGAAGCTTTCTTT.